The T cell receptor (beta chain) described here comes from a study of blood T cell repertoires in COVID-19. Study at large: Sites in the United States, Italy and Spain provided acute and convalescent COVID-19 samples. Sources were T cells, B-cell-depleted T cells, or PBMCs; the material itself was cDNA or gDNA.

The Seattle patients joined while their infection was active and were tracked longitudinally afterward. Per the authors' pipeline: Estimated nucleated cell counts came from reference gene primer amplification. Profiling relied on immunoSEQ multiplex PCR, and the TCRdb table lists in-frame clones only, not all of them. V and J calls and clone size are given by that table; D and trimming were obtained from the DNA. This sample has roughly 200,000 clones; over 80% occur once, and the top ten carry 5.5% to 8%. V lost 2 bases to trimming and J lost 6 bases; unmatched junction nucleotides: 5. This CDR3 has 15 amino acids. Germline loops: CDR1 SGHRS, CDR2 YFSETQ.

The clonotype originates from a woman aged 40 to 50 with COVID-19, enrolled during active disease. The V call is TRBV5-1, the J call TRBJ1-2, with 12 positions matching TRBD1. The specimen sequenced was peripheral blood. In nucleotides, the CDR3 is TGCGCCAGCAGCTTCACGGGACAGGGGGCAGATGGCTACACCTTC. Residues: CASSFTGQGADGYTF.